This T cell receptor beta chain appears in the sequencing data of a study of blood T cell repertoires in COVID-19. Trimming stripped 0 bases from V and 1 base from J, with 9 bases between. The CDR3 is made up of 15 amino acids. CDR1 is MNHNS and CDR2 is SASEGT in the germline V gene. Method: immunoSEQ multiplex PCR; TCRdb's copy keeps in-frame clones and lacks some. The sample consists of about 250,000 clones, approximately 86% of them appearing once. The genes are TRBV6-1 and TRBJ1-2, with D tentatively TRBD1 (5 bases). Sequences were obtained from PBMCs or T cells enriched from blood (not recorded which). This TCR was recovered from a woman aged 25 to 39 with acute COVID-19. The CDR3 DNA follows: TGTGCCAGCAGTGAAGCTAGGGACTATAACTATGGCTACACCTTC. Translation: CASSEARDYNYGYTF.